The 14 T cell receptor beta chains below were found in one sample sequenced in a study of Tregs in tolerant kidney transplant recipients. Assay: immunoSEQ multiplex PCR; the TCRdb copy retains only in-frame clones and omits some. The sample holds 90,000 to 130,000 clones, nearly 90% seen once. This specimen was CD4+ T cells from blood, taken before the transplant. The receptors shown here come from a human donor who received a combined kidney and bone marrow transplant.

The CDR3 DNA reads as TGTGCCAGCAGCTTAGTGGGAGGGCCGTCTAGCTCCTACGAGCAGTACTTC. Encoded protein: CASSLVGGPSSSYEQYF. This chain connects TRBV7-7 to TRBJ2-7; 7 bases agree with TRBD2. With V trimmed by 1 base and J by 0 bases, 9 bases remained unmatched. Looked up from germline, CDR1 is SSHAT and CDR2 is FNYEAQ (reference sequence). The CDR3 consists of 17 residues.

A single count supports this clone. The rearrangement uses TRBV13 and TRBJ2-3; TRBD2 agrees at 15 bases. The CDR3 extends over 19 amino acids. Germline CDR1 is PRHDT and CDR2 is FYEKMQ (reference sequence). The V gene end was trimmed by 5 bases and the J gene end by 2 bases; junction bases not matched to a gene: 11. The CDR3 here is CASSRPIGTSGGYTDTQYF. The CDR3 region has the DNA TGTGCCAGCAGCCGTCCCATCGGGACTAGCGGGGGGTACACAGATACGCAGTATTTT.

The chain employs TRBV5-6 and TRBJ1-5, with D unclear. The V and J ends lost 2 bases and 3 bases respectively, with 9 bases between them. The germline CDR1 and CDR2 sequences are SGHDT and YYEEEE. The CDR3 extends over 14 amino acids. This CDR3 reads CASSFGITNQPQHF. Written as DNA, the CDR3 is TGTGCCAGCAGCTTCGGTATAACCAATCAGCCCCAGCATTTT.

The rearrangement links TRBV6-5 to TRBJ2-5; D remains ambiguous. The CDR3 consists of 16 residues. Germline loops: CDR1 MNHEY, CDR2 SVGAGI. Trimming cost V 2 bases and J 1 base, with 14 bases left between them. The CDR3 region is CASSYDFAAAQETQYF. The DNA of the CDR3 is TGTGCCAGCAGTTACGACTTCGCGGCAGCCCAAGAGACCCAGTACTTC.

J is TRBJ1-4 and V is TRBV25-1; D is ambiguous. Between the trimmed V and J ends, which lost 6 bases and 0 bases, there was a span of 11 bases. Germline CDR1 and CDR2: MGHDK and SYGVNS. The length of the CDR3 is 15 residues. CDR3 region: CASSSIQATNEKLFF. DNA for the CDR3: TGTGCCAGCAGCTCGATACAAGCAACTAATGAAAAACTGTTTTTT.

The table lists this clone with a few counts. The genes are TRBV7-2 and TRBJ1-1; no firm D call. Germline V gene sequence: CDR1 SGHTA, CDR2 FQGNSA. The CDR3 is 17 amino acids. The V end was cut by 2 bases, the J end by 4 bases, with 20 bases between. This CDR3 reads CASSLLSSGRLGTEAFF. The CDR3 DNA reads as TGTGCCAGCAGCTTACTCTCATCCGGGAGGCTGGGCACTGAAGCTTTCTTT.

The chain has TRBV18 and TRBJ1-5, with 10 positions matching TRBD1. The CDR3 is 14 residues long. Germline trimming cut 6 bases from V and 5 bases from J; bases unmatched to any gene: 4. Germline V gives CDR1 KGHSH, CDR2 LQKENI. CDR3 coding DNA: TGTGCCAGCTCTCACGGACAGGGGGATCAGCCCCAGCATTTT. Protein sequence: CASSHGQGDQPQHF. The whole variable domain, filled in from reference TRBV18 and TRBJ1-5, reads NAGVMQNPRHLVRRRGQEARLRCSPMKGHSHVYWYRQLPEEGLKFMVYLQKENIIDESGMPKERFSAEFPKEGPSILRIQQVVRGDSAAYFCASSHGQGDQPQHFGDGTRLSIL.

V and J are TRBV5-5 and TRBJ1-5, with 9 bases identical to TRBD1. This CDR3 has 14 amino acids. Trimming at V came to 4 bases and at J to 6 bases, leaving 5 bases not matched to a gene. The germline gives CDR1 SGHKS, CDR2 YYEKEE (reference sequence). The DNA for the CDR3 is TGTGCCAGCAGCAGGGGACAGGGCCTTCAGCCCCAGCATTTT. Amino acid sequence: CASSRGQGLQPQHF.

The V gene is TRBV2, the J gene TRBJ1-1; 9 bases are a match to TRBD1. J lost 2 bases, V lost 11 bases, and 6 bases had no gene match. The CDR3 is made up of 13 amino acids. Per germline, CDR1 SNHLY and CDR2 FYNNEI. The CDR3 DNA reads TGTGCCGACCGGGACAGGGTTAACACTGAAGCTTTCTTT. This translates into CADRDRVNTEAFF.

The chain links TRBV5-1 to TRBJ2-1; TRBD2 matches at 8 bases. The CDR3 covers 17 residues. The germline V gene encodes CDR1 SGHRS and CDR2 YFSETQ. Trimming removed 4 bases from V and 5 bases from J; junction bases left unmatched: 14. The CDR3 reads CASSGRQWSGRDNEQFF. CDR3 sequence (DNA): TGCGCCAGCAGCGGACGTCAATGGAGCGGGAGAGACAATGAGCAGTTCTTC.

This chain links TRBV28 with TRBJ2-7; D may be TRBD1 (6 bases). The ends were cut back, 5 bases at V and 1 base at J, with 12 bases in the middle. This CDR3 comprises 14 residues. Per germline, CDR1 MDHEN and CDR2 SYDVKM. The CDR3 loop reads CASSKTGLSYEQYF. CDR3 DNA: TGTGCCAGCAGTAAGACAGGCCTTTCCTACGAGCAGTACTTC.

This chain links TRBV19 with TRBJ1-6; TRBD1 is a possible D gene (6 bases). Trimming left V 5 bases short and J 7 bases short, with 9 bases between. Germline CDR1 and CDR2: LNHDA and SQIVND (reference sequence). The CDR3 is 13 residues long. CDR3 bases: TGTGCCAGTAGTGACACAGGGAATTCACCCCTCCACTTT. Translating gives CASSDTGNSPLHF.

This clone was seen a single time. The genes are TRBV27 and TRBJ2-4; TRBD2 matches 9 bases. The V and J ends lost 3 bases and 6 bases, in that order; junction bases with no gene match: 9. Germline V CDR1 and CDR2: MNHEY, SMNVEV (reference sequence). There are 16 residues in the CDR3. In nucleotides, the CDR3 is TGTGCCAGCAGTTTGCTGGCGGGAGGGCCGGGAAACATTCAGTACTTC. It translates to CASSLLAGGPGNIQYF.

Here the CDR3 reads CASSARGLGETQYF. The CDR3 DNA follows: TGTGCCAGCAGCGCCAGGGGGCTAGGCGAGACCCAGTACTTC. The rearrangement joins TRBV9 to TRBJ2-5; TRBD1 matches 8 bases. Germline V gives CDR1 SGDLS, CDR2 YYNGEE. There are 14 residues in the CDR3. Trimming cost V 3 bases and J 5 bases; bases outside gene matches: 6.